This is a list of T cell receptor beta chains from one sample in a study of beta chain features in type 1 diabetes. Sequenced by immunoSEQ multiplex PCR; TCRdb stores in-frame clones only, minus some. The sample lists about 180,000 clones, approximately 8.1% occurring once. Source material: central memory CD4+ T cells from blood. The origin of the receptors is a man between 18 and 35 years old with type 1 diabetes. The CDR3 runs from the conserved cysteine through the conserved F or W. Fields, in order: V gene, D gene, J gene, clone size, CDR3 protein, CDR3 DNA. The D gene is left open where the match is weak. Clone size appears in some rows only: once, few, many, or a class for an expanded clone.

>TRBV23-1|-|TRBJ2-6|-
CASRRVLRDTRDGANVLTF
TGCGCCAGCAGGAGAGTCCTCCGGGACACCCGAGATGGGGCCAACGTCCTGACTTTC
>TRBV10-3|-|TRBJ2-7|-
CAISENPPGLGEQYF
TGTGCCATCAGTGAAAATCCGCCGGGGTTGGGGGAGCAGTACTTC
>TRBV7-2|-|TRBJ2-3|-
CASSLGLATDTQYF
TGTGCCAGCAGCTTAGGGCTAGCAACAGATACGCAGTATTTT
>TRBV11-2|-|TRBJ2-5|-
CASSRSGGPGETQYF
TGTGCCAGCAGCCGTTCTGGTGGGCCCGGAGAGACCCAGTACTTC
>TRBV4-2|TRBD2|TRBJ2-7|-
CASSQVEAGGGNEQYF
TGTGCCAGCAGCCAAGTAGAAGCGGGGGGCGGGAACGAGCAGTACTTC
>TRBV19|-|TRBJ1-2|few
CASSKGGRIYGYTF
TGTGCCAGTAGTAAAGGAGGCAGGATCTATGGCTACACCTTC
>TRBV7-8|-|TRBJ2-1|-
CASRPPGIDGNEQFF
TGTGCCAGCAGACCCCCCGGGATTGATGGCAATGAGCAGTTCTTC
>TRBV9|TRBD2|TRBJ2-3|-
CASSIRAGSTDTQYF
TGTGCCAGCAGCATTCGAGCGGGGAGCACAGATACGCAGTATTTT
>TRBV5-1|TRBD2|TRBJ2-1|-
CASRTSGVNNEQFF
TGCGCCAGCAGGACTAGCGGGGTGAACAATGAGCAGTTCTTC
>TRBV29-1|TRBD2|TRBJ2-3|-
CSLTSGTSHNTQYF
TGCAGCTTGACTAGCGGTACATCACATAATACGCAGTATTTT
>TRBV28|-|TRBJ1-1|-
CASSLQGMYTEAFF
TGTGCCAGCAGTTTGCAGGGGATGTACACTGAAGCTTTCTTT
>TRBV6-5|TRBD2|TRBJ2-7|few
CASRPLAGGSYEQYF
TGTGCCAGCAGACCACTAGCGGGGGGGTCCTACGAGCAGTACTTC
>TRBV7-2|-|TRBJ1-1|few
CASSTGWYTEAFF
TGTGCCAGCAGCACAGGGTGGTACACTGAAGCTTTCTTT
>TRBV21-1|-|TRBJ2-5|-
CASTEEWRGGTETQYF
TGTGCCAGCACCGAGGAATGGCGGGGGGGCACAGAGACCCAGTACTTC
>TRBV7-2|-|TRBJ2-3|-
CASSVDEGTQYF
TGTGCCAGCAGCGTAGACGAGGGTACGCAGTATTTT
>TRBV5-1|TRBD2|TRBJ2-1|few
CASSPVAGVWNEQFF
TGCGCCAGCAGCCCGGTAGCGGGAGTTTGGAATGAGCAGTTCTTC
>TRBV7-2|TRBD2|TRBJ2-7|-
CASSLVLAGGNEQYF
TGTGCCAGCAGCTTAGTTCTAGCGGGAGGGAATGAGCAGTACTTC
>TRBV7-2|-|TRBJ1-5|-
CASSSDNSNQPQHF
TGTGCCAGCAGCTCGGACAATAGCAATCAGCCCCAGCATTTT
>TRBV5-1|-|TRBJ2-3|-
CATALEGDTQYF
TGCGCCACCGCGCTGGAGGGAGATACGCAGTATTTT
>TRBV7-9|TRBD1|TRBJ2-2|-
CASSPGQLTGELFF
TGTGCCAGCAGCCCGGGACAGCTCACCGGGGAGCTGTTTTTT
>TRBV7-2|TRBD1|TRBJ2-7|few
CASSSRTGNDYEQYF
TGTGCCAGCAGCTCCCGGACAGGGAACGACTACGAGCAGTACTTC
>TRBV15|-|TRBJ1-1|few
CATSFKHNTEAFF
TGTGCCACCAGTTTTAAGCATAACACTGAAGCTTTCTTT
>TRBV6-5|TRBD2|TRBJ2-1|-
CASSSPATSGPNEQFF
TGTGCCAGCAGTTCTCCCGCGACTAGCGGGCCAAATGAGCAGTTCTTC
>TRBV9|TRBD1|TRBJ2-7|few
CASSVAPQGVYEQYF
TGTGCCAGCAGCGTAGCCCCACAGGGGGTCTACGAGCAGTACTTC
>TRBV5-1|-|TRBJ2-3|few
CASSWDLATDTQYF
TGCGCCAGCAGCTGGGACTTGGCCACAGATACGCAGTATTTT
>TRBV28|-|TRBJ1-1|few
CASSLTPGVFTEAFF
TGTGCCAGCAGTTTAACCCCAGGGGTTTTTACTGAAGCTTTCTTT
>TRBV4-2|TRBD1|TRBJ1-4|few
CASSQGTGPNEKLFF
TGTGCCAGCAGCCAGGGGACAGGCCCTAATGAAAAACTGTTTTTT